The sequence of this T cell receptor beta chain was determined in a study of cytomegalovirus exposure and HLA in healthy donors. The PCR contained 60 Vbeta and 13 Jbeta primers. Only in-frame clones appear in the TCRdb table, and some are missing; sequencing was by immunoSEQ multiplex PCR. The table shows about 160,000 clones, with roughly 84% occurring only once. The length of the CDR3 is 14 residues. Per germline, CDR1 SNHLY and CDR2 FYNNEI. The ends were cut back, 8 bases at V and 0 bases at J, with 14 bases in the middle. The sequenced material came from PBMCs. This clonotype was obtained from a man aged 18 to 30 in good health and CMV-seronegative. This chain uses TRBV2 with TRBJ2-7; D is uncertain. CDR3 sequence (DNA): TGTGCCAGCTACAGCCCACCCGGCTCCTACGAGCAGTACTTC. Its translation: CASYSPPGSYEQYF.